This is a list of T cell receptor beta chains from one sample in a study of Graves' ophthalmopathy and Graves' hyperthyroidism. From the multiplex PCR reads, TCRdb called clonotypes with MiXCR, one entry per CDR3 protein. This table has 650,000 to 800,000 distinct CDR3 sequences, about two fifths appearing once. Input material: peripheral blood. The source of these receptors is an adult man with Graves' ophthalmopathy. CDR3s include the opening cysteine and the closing phenylalanine or tryptophan. Each record gives: J gene, V gene, D gene, clone size, CDR3 DNA, CDR3 protein. The D gene is left open where the match is weak. Not every row has a clone size; where given, it reads once, few, many or a size class.

TRBJ1-5	TRBV7-2	TRBD1	many	TGTGCCAGCAGCCCGGCCACGCCGGGACAGGGGGCCGCGAGCAATCAGCCCCAGCATTTT	CASSPATPGQGAASNQPQHF
TRBJ1-1	TRBV6-5	NA	NA	TGTGCCAGCACTTCCCCGTGGGGTAACACTGAAGCTTTCTTT	CASTSPWGNTEAFF
TRBJ1-4	TRBV7-3	TRBD1	few	TGTGCTAGCAGCCCAACAGGGGCCGATGAAAAACTGTTTTTT	CASSPTGADEKLFF
TRBJ2-7	TRBV7-2	NA	NA	TGTGCCAGCAGCTTAGCGACTAGCGGACAGGGTCTCCACGAGCAGTACTTC	CASSLATSGQGLHEQYF
TRBJ1-5	TRBV6-1	TRBD1	NA	TGTGCCACTTCAGGGACAGAATTTTATAGCAATCAGCCCCAGCATTTT	CATSGTEFYSNQPQHF
TRBJ2-6	TRBV7-9	NA	NA	TGTGCCAGCAGTAGTTGGGCCAACGTCCTGACTTTC	CASSSWANVLTF
TRBJ2-7	TRBV7-2	NA	many	TGTGCCAGCCGGGGGGGGGACAGACCCTACGAGCAGTACTTC	CASRGGDRPYEQYF
TRBJ1-1	TRBV19	NA	NA	TGTGCCAGTAGTATCGGGTGGGGATGGAGAAACACTGAAGCTTTCTTT	CASSIGWGWRNTEAFF
TRBJ1-5	TRBV24-1	TRBD1	NA	TGTGCCACCAGTGATCCCGGGACAGGGGACCATCAGCCCCAGCATTTT	CATSDPGTGDHQPQHF
TRBJ2-7	TRBV11-2	NA	NA	TGTGCCAGCAGCCTCGGTGATCGGTTAAAACCCTCCTACGAGCAGTACTTC	CASSLGDRLKPSYEQYF